Presented here are 2 T cell receptor beta chains from one specimen sequenced in a study of T cells after yellow fever vaccination. TCRdb ran MiXCR on the 5' RACE reads and lists one entry per CDR3 protein. Here the sample spans some 160,000 distinct CDR3 sequences, less than 9% being singletons. The sequences come from CD4+ T cells sorted from PBMCs, collected roughly 5 days after the first yellow fever vaccination. These receptors were taken from a young man who received the YFV17D yellow fever vaccine.

This clonotype was observed a handful of times. The chain employs TRBV7-9 and TRBJ1-2, with D tentatively TRBD1 (5 bases). Germline CDR1 and CDR2: SEHNR and FQNEAQ (reference sequence). The length of the CDR3 is 13 residues. V dropped 1 base and J dropped 6 bases, with 9 bases sitting between them. CDR3 DNA: TGTGCCAGCAGCTTAGGGGGCGTGGATGGCTACACCTTC. This encodes CASSLGGVDGYTF. The variable domain in full, with the rest retrieved from reference TRBV7-9 and TRBJ1-2, is DTGVSQNPRHKITKRGQNVTFRCDPISEHNRLYWYRQTLGQGPEFLTYFQNEAQLEKSRLLSDRFSAERPKGSFSTLEIQRTEQGDSAMYLCASSLGGVDGYTFGSGTRLTVV.

This clonotype was counted only a few times. V and J are TRBV5-1 and TRBJ2-5; D is undetermined. This CDR3 comprises 13 residues. Germline lookup yields CDR1 SGHRS and CDR2 YFSETQ. The ends were cut back, 0 bases at V and 2 bases at J, with 5 bases in the middle. As DNA, the CDR3 is TGCGCCAGCAGCTTGGCAATTCAAGAGACCCAGTACTTC. This sequence encodes CASSLAIQETQYF.